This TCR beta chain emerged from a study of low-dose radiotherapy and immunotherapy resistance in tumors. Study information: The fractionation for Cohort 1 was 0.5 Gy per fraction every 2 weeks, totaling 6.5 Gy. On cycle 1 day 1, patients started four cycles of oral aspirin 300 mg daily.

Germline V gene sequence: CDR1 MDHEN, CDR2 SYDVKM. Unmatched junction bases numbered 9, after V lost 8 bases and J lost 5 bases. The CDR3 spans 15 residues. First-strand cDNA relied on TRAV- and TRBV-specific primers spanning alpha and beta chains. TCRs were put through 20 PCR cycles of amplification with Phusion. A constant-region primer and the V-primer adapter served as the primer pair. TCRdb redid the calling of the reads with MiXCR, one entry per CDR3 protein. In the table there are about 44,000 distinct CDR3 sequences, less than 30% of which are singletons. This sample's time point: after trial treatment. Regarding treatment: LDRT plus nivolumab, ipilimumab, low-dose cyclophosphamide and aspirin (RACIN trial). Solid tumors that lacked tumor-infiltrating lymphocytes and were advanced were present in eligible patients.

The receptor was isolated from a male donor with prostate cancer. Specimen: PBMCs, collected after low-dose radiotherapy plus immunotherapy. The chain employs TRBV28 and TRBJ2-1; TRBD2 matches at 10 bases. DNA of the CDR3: TGTGCCAGCTTACGAGCGGGAGGGGCCGACAATGAGCAGTTCTTC. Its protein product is CASLRAGGADNEQFF.